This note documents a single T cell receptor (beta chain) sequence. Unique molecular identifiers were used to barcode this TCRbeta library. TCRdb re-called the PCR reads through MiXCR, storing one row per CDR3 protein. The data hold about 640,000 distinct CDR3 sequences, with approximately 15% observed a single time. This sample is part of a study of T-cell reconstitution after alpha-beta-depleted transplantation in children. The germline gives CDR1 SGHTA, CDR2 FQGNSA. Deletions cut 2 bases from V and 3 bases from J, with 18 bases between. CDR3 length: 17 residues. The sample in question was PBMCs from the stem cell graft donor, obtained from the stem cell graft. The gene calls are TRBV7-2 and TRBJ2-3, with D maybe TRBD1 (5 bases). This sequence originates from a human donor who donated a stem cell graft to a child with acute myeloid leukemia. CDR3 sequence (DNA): TGTGCCAGCAGCTTATCACCAGGGAAGATGGCAACAGATACGCAGTATTTT. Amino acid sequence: CASSLSPGKMATDTQYF.